This T cell receptor beta chain was captured in a study of blood T cell repertoires in COVID-19. V trimming: 7 bases; J trimming: 6 bases; junction bases outside the gene matches: 10. CDR3 size: 13 residues. Germline V lookup: CDR1 SQVTM, CDR2 ANQGSEA. Profiled with immunoSEQ multiplex PCR; TCRdb holds only in-frame clones, not every one. The data hold over 120,000 clones, with almost 80% observed a single time. The V call is TRBV29-1, the J call TRBJ1-1, with TRBD1 matching 8 bases. The receptor was isolated from a woman in her fifties or sixties who had recovered from COVID-19. Material: PBMCs or T cells enriched from blood (not recorded which). The CDR3 region is CSGYGQGSSEAFF. CDR3 in DNA: TGCAGCGGCTACGGACAGGGTTCTTCTGAAGCTTTCTTT.